This T cell receptor beta chain was sequenced during a study of cytomegalovirus exposure and HLA in healthy donors. This clone was seen a single time. At one end the junction does not follow the germline gene, possibly because of a read error. It was with 60 Vbeta and 13 Jbeta primers that the PCR ran. Here immunoSEQ multiplex PCR was the method, and the copy in TCRdb shows in-frame clones only, minus some. Of under 150,000 clones listed, 73% were seen once; the top ten hold about 1.2%. Germline-derived CDR1 and CDR2 are WSHSY and SAAADI. The CDR3 loop spans 15 amino acids. The sequenced sample consisted of PBMCs. The rearrangement links TRBV10-2 to TRBJ1-2; tentative D call: TRBD1 (6 bases). The clonotype originates from a woman aged 40 to 50 in good health and CMV-seronegative. DNA for the CDR3: TGCGCCAGCAGCCTAGACAGGTGGGCCAACTATGGCTACCCCTTC. Its translation: CASSLDRWANYGYPF.